What follows are 13 T cell receptor beta chains derived from one specimen sequenced in a study of cytomegalovirus exposure and HLA in healthy donors. This PCR relied on a set of 60 Vbeta primers and 13 Jbeta primers. Profiling relied on immunoSEQ multiplex PCR, and the TCRdb table lists in-frame clones only, not all of them. The sample shows about 190,000 clones, over 70% of them seen only once. Material: PBMCs. Receptor source: a man aged 45-60 years in good health and CMV-seronegative.

As concerns this clone: At one end, the junction sequence differs from germline, possibly due to a read error. V and J are TRBV6-5 and TRBJ2-7; D gene uncertain. The CDR3 length is 13 residues. Germline loops: CDR1 MNHEY, CDR2 SVGAGI. In DNA form, the CDR3 reads TGTGTCAGCAGTTATGAGCGATCCTACGAGCAGTACTTC. It yields the protein CVSSYERSYEQYF.

The sample holds a few counts of this clone. The chain couples TRBV11-2 to TRBJ1-6; TRBD1 is a possible D gene (6 bases). The ends were cut back, 5 bases at V and 9 bases at J, with 17 bases in the middle. This CDR3 has 15 amino acids. In germline, CDR1 is SGHAT, CDR2 FQNNGV. The CDR3 protein is CASSPLTGNSSPLHF. CDR3 DNA: TGTGCCAGCAGCCCCTTAACAGGGAATAGTTCACCCCTCCACTTT.

This clone appeared a single time. The rearrangement joins TRBV7-9 to TRBJ2-4; 7 bases match TRBD1. The CDR3 has 15 amino acids. The V gene's germline CDR1 is SEHNR and CDR2 FQNEAQ (reference sequence). Trimming cost V 1 base and J 5 bases; bases outside gene matches: 5. CDR3 coding DNA: TGTGCCAGCAGCTTAGTAGGGACAGACGAAAACATTCAGTACTTC. Amino acid sequence: CASSLVGTDENIQYF.

This chain links TRBV30 with TRBJ2-2; TRBD1 aligns across 9 bases. V lost 2 bases to trimming and J lost 1 base; unmatched junction nucleotides: 8. The germline CDR1 and CDR2 sequences are GTSNPN and SVGIG (reference sequence). The CDR3 contains 17 residues. CDR3 sequence reads: CAWSSAGTGMNTGELFF. DNA of the CDR3: TGTGCCTGGAGTTCAGCCGGGACAGGGATGAACACCGGGGAGCTGTTTTTT.

The V and J genes are TRBV19 and TRBJ2-7; 9 positions agree with TRBD1. Germline lookup yields CDR1 LNHDA and CDR2 SQIVND (reference sequence). The CDR3 contains 15 residues. The ends lost 4 bases at V and 5 bases at J; junction bases unmatched: 9. Here the CDR3 DNA reads TGTGCCAGTAGTAGAGAGGGACAGGGCAGGCACGAGCAGTACTTC. Protein: CASSREGQGRHEQYF.

The V gene is TRBV6-5, the J gene TRBJ2-5; D remains unclear. Gene TRBJ2-7 matches the end of the DNA better, so the J call may be wrong. In germline, CDR1 is MNHEY, CDR2 SVGAGI. The CDR3 contains 13 residues. CDR3 residues: CASSYSRGYEQYF. The CDR3 region has the DNA TGTGCCAGCAGTTACTCACGAGGATACGAGCAGTACTTC.

The V gene is TRBV29-1, the J gene TRBJ1-2; 8 bases agree with TRBD1. Trimming at V came to 1 base and at J to 7 bases, leaving 11 bases not matched to a gene. This CDR3 comprises 15 residues. Germline values: CDR1 SQVTM, CDR2 ANQGSEA. This chain's CDR3 is CSVEGVQGARGGYTF. CDR3 DNA sequence: TGCAGCGTTGAAGGGGTCCAGGGGGCGCGGGGTGGCTACACCTTC.

The chain joins TRBV7-6 to TRBJ1-4, with 9 positions matching TRBD1. CDR1 is SGHVS and CDR2 is FNYEAQ in the germline V gene. The CDR3 extends over 18 amino acids. V lost 5 bases and J lost 10; bases outside the gene matches: 20. CDR3 in amino acids: CASSPWTGEVGYAGKLFF. As DNA, the CDR3 is TGTGCCAGCAGCCCCTGGACAGGGGAGGTTGGGTATGCGGGAAAACTGTTTTTT.

This chain uses TRBV27 with TRBJ1-1, with a tentative D call TRBD1 (6 bases). Deletions cut 6 bases from V and 0 bases from J, with 11 bases between. This CDR3 comprises 14 residues. Germline CDR1 is MNHEY and CDR2 is SMNVEV (reference sequence). Here the CDR3 reads CASRVGQLNTEAFF. CDR3 in DNA: TGTGCCAGCAGGGTCGGACAGCTGAACACTGAAGCTTTCTTT.

This chain joins TRBV30 and TRBJ1-5; TRBD1 is a possible D gene (5 bases). V was cut by 2 bases and J by 4 bases, with 12 bases left in between. This CDR3 is 14 amino acids long. The germline V gene encodes CDR1 GTSNPN and CDR2 SVGIG (reference sequence). This chain's CDR3 is CAWSRGTANQPQHF. CDR3 in DNA: TGTGCCTGGAGTCGGGGGACCGCAAATCAGCCCCAGCATTTT.

The rearrangement joins TRBV5-8 to TRBJ2-1, with D possibly TRBD2 on 6 matching bases. Per the germline V gene, CDR1 is SGHTS and CDR2 is YDEGEE. This CDR3 has 15 residues. The V end lost 2 bases, the J end lost 2 bases, and 11 bases lay between the germline ends. The chain's CDR3 is CASSLGSGAYNEQFF. Written as DNA, the CDR3 is TGTGCCAGCAGCTTAGGATCGGGAGCCTACAATGAGCAGTTCTTC.

This clone was observed once. An end of the junction differs from the germline gene, which may be a read error. The gene calls are TRBV7-9 and TRBJ1-4; D unresolved. The CDR3 totals 14 residues. Germline values: CDR1 SEHNR, CDR2 FQNEAQ (reference sequence). The CDR3 DNA reads TGTTCCAGCAGCTTACCAGCAACTAATGAAAAACTGTTTTTT. Its translation is CSSSLPATNEKLFF.

This chain joins TRBV4-3 and TRBJ2-6; 7 nucleotides line up with TRBD1. This CDR3 is 15 amino acids long. The germline V gene encodes CDR1 LGHNA and CDR2 YSLEER. V lost 4 bases to trimming and J lost 2 bases; unmatched junction nucleotides: 2. In nucleotides, the CDR3 is TGCGCCAGCAGCCCGGGACAGACTGGGGCCAACGTCCTGACTTTC. Protein sequence: CASSPGQTGANVLTF.